These 31 T cell receptor beta chains were sequenced from one sample in a study of OX40 agonist ivuxolimab in advanced cancers. Only in-frame clones appear in the TCRdb table, and some are missing; sequencing was by immunoSEQ multiplex PCR. The table has almost 45,000 clones, over 75% seen once. The sample here was CD4+ or CD8+ T cells sorted from blood, taken in a trial of the OX40 agonist ivuxolimab. These receptors were taken from an adult with an advanced solid tumor such as melanoma, head and neck, liver or kidney cancer.

This chain uses TRBV5-6 with TRBJ1-2; 9 nucleotides agree with TRBD1. The V gene's germline CDR1 is SGHDT and CDR2 YYEEEE. V was clipped by 5 bases and J by 7 bases; unmatched bases: 6. The CDR3 extends over 13 amino acids. The CDR3 spells CASRTTGGSGYTF. DNA for the CDR3: TGTGCCAGCAGAACCACAGGGGGCAGTGGCTACACCTTC.

The chain combines TRBV6-1 with TRBJ2-7; D possibly matches TRBD1 or TRBD2 (5 bases each). The CDR3 consists of 12 residues. The V end was cut by 6 bases, the J end by 4 bases, with 10 bases between. Germline CDR1 MNHNS, CDR2 SASEGT. CDR3 region: CASSHEGYEQYV. CDR3 DNA: TGTGCCAGCAGCCATGAGGGGTACGAGCAGTACGTC.

The chain has TRBV30 and TRBJ2-7; 10 nucleotides align to TRBD1. Germline loops: CDR1 GTSNPN, CDR2 SVGIG (reference sequence). The CDR3 extends over 14 amino acids. V was pared by 4 bases and J by 5 bases, with 8 bases of the junction left unmatched. The DNA of the CDR3 is TGTGCCTGGACCCTCGGGACAGGGGACCACGAGCAGTACTTC. Protein product: CAWTLGTGDHEQYF.

The CDR3 sequence: CASSLVSTDTQYF. CDR3 coding DNA: TGTGCCAGCAGCTTGGTCAGCACAGATACGCAGTATTTT. The genes are TRBV7-3 and TRBJ2-3; D gene uncertain. Germline assignment: CDR1 SGHTA and CDR2 FQGTGA. The CDR3 is 13 amino acids. Trimming stripped 3 bases from V and 0 bases from J, with 4 bases between.

The chain recombines TRBV9 with TRBJ2-7; 7 bases are a match to TRBD1. With V trimmed by 3 bases and J by 3 bases, 6 bases remained unmatched. The CDR3 runs to 14 residues. CDR1 SGDLS and CDR2 YYNGEE come from the germline V gene. DNA for the CDR3: TGTGCCAGCAGCGAGGACAGGATGAACTACGAGCAGTACTTC. As protein: CASSEDRMNYEQYF.

This chain joins TRBV9 and TRBJ2-3, with 7 positions matching TRBD2. The CDR3 has 15 amino acids. Germline-derived CDR1 and CDR2 are SGDLS and YYNGEE. V lost 7 bases, J lost 5 bases, and 13 bases stayed unmatched. The CDR3 here is CASGGASGVVDTQYF. DNA for the CDR3: TGTGCCAGCGGTGGGGCCAGCGGGGTGGTAGATACGCAGTATTTT.

The genes are TRBV5-8 and TRBJ2-7; D unresolved. Germline V gene lookup returns CDR1 SGHTS and CDR2 YDEGEE. The V end was cut by 0 bases, the J end by 2 bases, with 6 bases between. The CDR3 is 13 amino acids. Written as DNA, the CDR3 is TGTGCCAGCAGCTTGGACAGAACCTACGAGCAGTACTTC. As protein: CASSLDRTYEQYF.

The chain is built from TRBV9 and TRBJ1-1; TRBD1 is a possible D gene (6 bases). The V and J ends lost 6 bases and 3 bases respectively, with 18 bases between them. This CDR3 is 15 amino acids long. The germline V gene encodes CDR1 SGDLS and CDR2 YYNGEE. The CDR3 region is CASTNGGQPDTEAFF. The DNA of the CDR3 is TGTGCCAGCACCAACGGAGGACAGCCGGACACTGAAGCTTTCTTT.

The rearrangement joins TRBV9 to TRBJ1-2; D unclear. The V gene's germline CDR1 is SGDLS and CDR2 YYNGEE. Trimming took 3 bases from V and 13 from J, leaving 16 bases between them. The CDR3 spans 12 residues. The CDR3 DNA is TGTGCCAGCAGCGGCTCGGGTGGAGCGGGCACCTTC. It encodes CASSGSGGAGTF.

The rearrangement uses TRBV7-6 and TRBJ2-7; 13 nucleotides align to TRBD2. Trimming removed 2 bases from V and 2 bases from J; junction bases left unmatched: 6. The CDR3 consists of 17 residues. The germline CDR1 and CDR2 sequences are SGHVS and FNYEAQ. The CDR3 loop reads CASSLQTSGGLAYEQYF. The DNA of the CDR3 is TGTGCCAGCAGCTTACAGACTAGCGGGGGGCTAGCCTACGAGCAGTACTTC. The full variable domain, with the rest looked up from reference TRBV7-6 and TRBJ2-7, is GAGVSQSPRYKVTKRGQDVALRCDPISGHVSLYWYRQALGQGPEFLTYFNYEAQQDKSGLPNDRFSAERPEGSISTLTIQRTEQRDSAMYRCASSLQTSGGLAYEQYFGPGTRLTVT.

J is TRBJ2-7 and V is TRBV6-1; D is unresolved. CDR3 length equals 12 residues. Trimming pared 8 bases from V and 3 bases from J, leaving 11 bases between. Germline CDR1 and CDR2: MNHNS and SASEGT. The CDR3 region is CASSSLIYEQYV. CDR3 DNA sequence: TGTGCCAGCTCCTCATTGATCTACGAGCAGTACGTC.

This chain connects TRBV10-2 to TRBJ2-5; the match to TRBD1 covers 9 bases. Germline assignment: CDR1 WSHSY and CDR2 SAAADI. There are 15 residues in the CDR3. The V gene end was trimmed by 6 bases and the J gene end by 0 bases; junction bases not matched to a gene: 5. The CDR3 DNA reads as TGCGCCAGCAGGACAGGGGGTGGGTACCAAGAGACCCAGTACTTC. It codes for CASRTGGGYQETQYF.

The J gene is TRBJ1-1, the V gene TRBV9; the match to TRBD1 covers 7 bases. V shed 0 bases and J 1 base; nucleotides not matched to a gene: 3. In germline, CDR1 is SGDLS, CDR2 YYNGEE. This CDR3 comprises 15 residues. In DNA form, the CDR3 reads TGTGCCAGCAGCGTAGAGGGGGCGCCGAACACTGAAGCTTTCTTT. Protein: CASSVEGAPNTEAFF.

The rearrangement links TRBV7-8 to TRBJ2-5; 7 bases are shared with TRBD1. The trim removed 2 bases at V and 5 bases at J, leaving 8 bases unmatched. CDR1 is SGHVS, CDR2 FQNEAQ, per germline. This CDR3 spans 15 amino acids. The CDR3 coding sequence is TGTGCCAGCAGCTTAATACAGGGGAGTTTTGAGACCCAGTACTTC. This translates into CASSLIQGSFETQYF.

This clone was recorded only once. This chain joins TRBV9 and TRBJ2-5; D is possibly TRBD1 or TRBD2 (7 bases each). The CDR3 has 15 amino acids. Between the trimmed V and J ends, which lost 3 bases and 2 bases, there was a span of 14 bases. Looked up from germline, CDR1 is SGDLS and CDR2 is YYNGEE. The CDR3 nucleotides read TGTGCCAGCAGCGGCCAGGGGGGGCCGCAAGAGACCCAGTACTTC. This translates into CASSGQGGPQETQYF.

The chain combines TRBV6-5 with TRBJ2-6; 9 bases align to TRBD1. The CDR3 consists of 16 residues. Losses at the gene ends were 4 bases for V and 2 bases for J; bases not matched to a gene: 3. Germline V lookup: CDR1 MNHEY, CDR2 SVGAGI. The CDR3 coding sequence is TGTGCCAGCAGTTTTACAGGGGGCACTGGGGCCAACGTCCTGACTTTC. Its translation is CASSFTGGTGANVLTF.

The chain is built from TRBV27 and TRBJ1-5, with D perhaps TRBD1 (6 bases). Germline values: CDR1 MNHEY, CDR2 SMNVEV (reference sequence). There are 15 residues in the CDR3. Deletions cut 8 bases from V and 0 bases from J, with 14 bases between. Written as DNA, the CDR3 is TGTGCCAGCTGGGGGGGACACTTTAGCAATCAGCCCCAGCATTTT. It is translated as CASWGGHFSNQPQHF.

The gene calls are TRBV5-1 and TRBJ1-2; D call uncertain. V was shortened by 6 bases and J by 7 bases, with 16 bases between the two germline ends. Per the germline V gene, CDR1 is SGHRS and CDR2 is YFSETQ. CDR3 size: 13 residues. The CDR3 spells CASNQGPEGGYTF. CDR3 DNA: TGCGCCAGCAACCAAGGACCGGAGGGTGGCTACACCTTC.

The chain has TRBV5-1 and TRBJ1-1, with D tentatively TRBD1 (6 bases). The germline gives CDR1 SGHRS, CDR2 YFSETQ. The length of the CDR3 is 15 residues. V was trimmed by 4 bases and J by 5 bases, leaving 18 bases between them. CDR3 region: CASSLGVGGRTEAFF. The DNA for the CDR3 is TGCGCCAGCAGCCTTGGGGTAGGGGGAAGGACTGAAGCTTTCTTT.

The chain employs TRBV4-3 and TRBJ1-2; no clear D gene. The CDR3 length is 14 residues. The germline gives CDR1 LGHNA, CDR2 YSLEER. V was clipped by 0 bases and J by 8 bases, with 13 bases between them. Here the CDR3 DNA reads TGCGCCAGCAGCCAAGATTTAGCCGGATCGGGCTACACCTTC. Protein sequence: CASSQDLAGSGYTF.

CDR3 region: CASSWGSGNTEAFF. In nucleotides, the CDR3 is TGTGCCAGCAGTTGGGGAAGTGGGAACACTGAAGCTTTCTTT. The rearrangement joins TRBV6-6 to TRBJ1-1; no clear D gene. The CDR3 runs to 14 residues. V lost 4 bases, J lost 1 base, and 10 bases lay in between. Germline V CDR1 and CDR2: MNHNY, SVGAGI (reference sequence).

This rearrangement joins TRBV7-9 to TRBJ2-7; 10 bases match TRBD1. This CDR3 has 15 residues. The ends lost 8 bases at V and 4 bases at J; junction bases unmatched: 11. CDR1 is SEHNR, CDR2 FQNEAQ, per germline (reference sequence). This CDR3 is CASEGRDRGGYEQYF. DNA of the CDR3: TGTGCCAGCGAGGGCCGGGACAGGGGTGGGTACGAGCAGTACTTC. The entire variable domain, with the rest obtained from reference TRBV7-9 and TRBJ2-7, is as follows: DTGVSQNPRHKITKRGQNVTFRCDPISEHNRLYWYRQTLGQGPEFLTYFQNEAQLEKSRLLSDRFSAERPKGSFSTLEIQRTEQGDSAMYLCASEGRDRGGYEQYFGPGTRLTVT.

This clone was counted only a few times. The CDR3 reads CSVDMENTGELFF. The CDR3 DNA is TGCAGCGTTGACATGGAAAACACCGGGGAGCTGTTTTTT. The chain employs TRBV29-1 and TRBJ2-2, with D unresolved. This CDR3 spans 13 amino acids. V gave up 3 bases and J gave up 2 bases, with 7 bases separating them. Germline V gene data show CDR1 as SQVTM and CDR2 as ANQGSEA.

V gene TRBV27 combines with J gene TRBJ2-5, with TRBD1 matching over 9 bases. Germline V gene sequence: CDR1 MNHEY, CDR2 SMNVEV (reference sequence). The ends lost 6 bases at V and 4 bases at J; junction bases unmatched: 9. CDR3 size: 15 residues. The CDR3 DNA sequence: TGTGCCAGCAGATCCCTTACAGGGGGCGCAGAGACCCAGTACTTC. This sequence encodes CASRSLTGGAETQYF.

V gene TRBV4-3 combines with J gene TRBJ1-3, with D perhaps matching TRBD1 (6 bases). The CDR3 is 15 amino acids. The germline V gene has CDR1 LGHNA and CDR2 YSLEER. The V gene lost 0 bases and the J gene lost 4 bases, with 10 bases spanning the gap. CDR3 sequence (DNA): TGCGCCAGCAGCCAAGACAGGGGAACAGGAAACACCATATATTTT. Its translation is CASSQDRGTGNTIYF.

V is TRBV9 and J is TRBJ2-3; D is perhaps TRBD2 (6 bases). Germline CDR1 SGDLS, CDR2 YYNGEE. Trimming took off 6 bases at V and 10 bases at J, with 15 bases between the two ends. The CDR3 covers 12 residues. The CDR3 coding sequence is TGTGCCAGCAACGAGGGGACTGCTGCGCAGTATTTT. Translation gives CASNEGTAAQYF.

The chain carries TRBV6-5 and TRBJ1-1; 7 bases line up with TRBD1. The V and J ends lost 0 bases and 0 bases, in that order; junction bases with no gene match: 4. The CDR3 extends over 16 amino acids. The germline gives CDR1 MNHEY, CDR2 SVGAGI. The CDR3 nucleotides read TGTGCCAGCAGTTACTCGGGACAGTTTATGAACACTGAAGCTTTCTTT. Its translation is CASSYSGQFMNTEAFF.

This clone was recorded a few times. The CDR3 bases are TGTGCCAGCAGCCCGTTCAGGGGGGTAATGTCGAACACTGAAGCTTTCTTT. This sequence encodes CASSPFRGVMSNTEAFF. V usage is TRBV5-4 and J usage is TRBJ1-1, with TRBD1 matching 7 bases. After removal of 4 bases from V and 1 base from J, the junction contained 13 bases not matched to a gene. Germline CDR1 is SGHNT and CDR2 is YYREEE (reference sequence). This CDR3 region has 17 residues.

The sample holds one count of this clone. The chain uses TRBV4-1 and TRBJ2-2; the D is unclear. The V gene's germline CDR1 is MGHRA and CDR2 YSYEKL. With 1 base removed from V and 7 bases from J, the gap between germline ends came to 10 bases. The CDR3 consists of 14 residues. CDR3 sequence (DNA): TGCGCCAGCAGCCAAGGTCCCATAGTCGGGGAGCTGTTTTTT. It codes for CASSQGPIVGELFF.

This chain joins TRBV27 and TRBJ2-1, with D perhaps given as TRBD1 or TRBD2 (8 bases each). V lost 6 bases and J lost 16, with 22 bases in between. Germline CDR1 is MNHEY and CDR2 is SMNVEV (reference sequence). This CDR3 region has 13 residues. CDR3: CASSDSGTGSEFF. Here the CDR3 DNA reads TGTGCCAGCAGCGATAGCGGGACAGGTAGCGAATTCTTC.

The chain combines TRBV7-9 with TRBJ2-1; 10 bases match TRBD1. CDR1 is SEHNR, CDR2 FQNEAQ, per germline (reference sequence). The CDR3 contains 15 residues. V was clipped by 4 bases and J by 8 bases; unmatched bases: 8. CDR3 sequence: CASSSSDRGLDEQFF. CDR3 DNA sequence: TGTGCCAGCAGCTCCTCCGACAGGGGGCTCGATGAGCAGTTCTTC.